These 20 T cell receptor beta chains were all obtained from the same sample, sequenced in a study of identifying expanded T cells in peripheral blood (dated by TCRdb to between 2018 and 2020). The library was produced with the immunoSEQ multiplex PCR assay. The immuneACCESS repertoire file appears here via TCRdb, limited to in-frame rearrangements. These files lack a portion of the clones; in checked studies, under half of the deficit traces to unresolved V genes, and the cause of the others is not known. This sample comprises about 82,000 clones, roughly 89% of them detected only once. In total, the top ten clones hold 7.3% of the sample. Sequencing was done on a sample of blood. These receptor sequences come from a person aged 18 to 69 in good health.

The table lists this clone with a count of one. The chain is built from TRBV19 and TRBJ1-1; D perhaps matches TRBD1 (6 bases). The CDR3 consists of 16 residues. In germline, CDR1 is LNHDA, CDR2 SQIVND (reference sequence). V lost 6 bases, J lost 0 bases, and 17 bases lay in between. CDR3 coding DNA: TGTGCCAGTAGGCCCCGGAGGGGGGGCTTGAACACTGAAGCTTTCTTT. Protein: CASRPRRGGLNTEAFF.

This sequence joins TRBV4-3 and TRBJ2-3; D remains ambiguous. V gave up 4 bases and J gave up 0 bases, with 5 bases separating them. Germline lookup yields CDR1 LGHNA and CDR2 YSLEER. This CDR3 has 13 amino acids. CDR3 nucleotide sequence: TGCGCCAGCAGCCTCGTTAGCACAGATACGCAGTATTTT. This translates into CASSLVSTDTQYF.

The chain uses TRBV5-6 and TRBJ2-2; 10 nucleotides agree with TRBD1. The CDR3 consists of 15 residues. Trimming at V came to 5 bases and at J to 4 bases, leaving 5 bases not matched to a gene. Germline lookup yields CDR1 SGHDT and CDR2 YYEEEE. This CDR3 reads CASRRTGGSTGELFF. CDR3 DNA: TGTGCCAGCAGACGGACAGGGGGAAGCACCGGGGAGCTGTTTTTT.

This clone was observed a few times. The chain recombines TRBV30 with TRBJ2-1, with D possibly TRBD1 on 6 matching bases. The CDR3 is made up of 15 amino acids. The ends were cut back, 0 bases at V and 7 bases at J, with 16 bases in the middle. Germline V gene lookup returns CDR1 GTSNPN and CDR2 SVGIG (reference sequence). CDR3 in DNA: TGTGCCTGGAGTGTATGGGCAGGGGAAAGGAATGAGCAGTTCTTC. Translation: CAWSVWAGERNEQFF. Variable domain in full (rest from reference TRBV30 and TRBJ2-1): SQTIHQWPATLVQPVGSPLSLECTVEGTSNPNLYWYRQAAGRGLQLLFYSVGIGQISSEVPQNLSASRPQDRQFILSSKKLLLSDSGFYLCAWSVWAGERNEQFFGPGTRLTVL.

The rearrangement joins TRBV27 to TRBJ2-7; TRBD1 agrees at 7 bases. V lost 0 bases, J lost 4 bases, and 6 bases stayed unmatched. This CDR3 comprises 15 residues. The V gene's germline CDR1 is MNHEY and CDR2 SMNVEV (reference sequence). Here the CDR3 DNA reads TGTGCCAGCAGTTTATCGGGAACAGGGGATTACGAGCAGTACTTC. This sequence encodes CASSLSGTGDYEQYF.

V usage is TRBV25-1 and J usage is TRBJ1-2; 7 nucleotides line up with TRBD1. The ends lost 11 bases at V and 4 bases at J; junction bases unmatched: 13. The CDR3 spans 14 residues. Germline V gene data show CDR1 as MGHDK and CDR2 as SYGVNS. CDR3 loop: CAAGSGTDSYGYTF. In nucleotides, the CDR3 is TGTGCCGCAGGATCCGGGACAGACAGCTATGGCTACACCTTC.

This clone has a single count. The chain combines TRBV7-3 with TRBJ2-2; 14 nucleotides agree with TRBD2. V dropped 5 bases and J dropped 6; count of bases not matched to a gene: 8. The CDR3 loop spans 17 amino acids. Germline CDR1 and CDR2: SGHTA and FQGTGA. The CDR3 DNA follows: TGTGCCAGCAGCCGTGGGACTAGCGGGGGCGTAGCCGGGGAGCTGTTTTTT. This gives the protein CASSRGTSGGVAGELFF.

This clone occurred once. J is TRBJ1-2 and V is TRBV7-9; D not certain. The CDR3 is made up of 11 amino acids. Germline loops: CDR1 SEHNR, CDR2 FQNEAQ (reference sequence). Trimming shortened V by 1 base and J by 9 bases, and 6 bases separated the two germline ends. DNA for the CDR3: TGTGCCAGCAGCTTAGGGATGAGCTACACCTTC. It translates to CASSLGMSYTF. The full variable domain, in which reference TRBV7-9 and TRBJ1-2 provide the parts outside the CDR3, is DTGVSQNPRHKITKRGQNVTFRCDPISEHNRLYWYRQTLGQGPEFLTYFQNEAQLEKSRLLSDRFSAERPKGSFSTLEIQRTEQGDSAMYLCASSLGMSYTFGSGTRLTVV.

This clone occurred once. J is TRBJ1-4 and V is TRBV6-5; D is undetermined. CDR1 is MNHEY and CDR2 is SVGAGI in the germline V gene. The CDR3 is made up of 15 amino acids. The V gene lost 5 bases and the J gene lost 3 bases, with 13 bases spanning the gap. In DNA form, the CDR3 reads TGTGCCAGCAGTACCGCGGGAACGGCTAATGAAAAACTGTTTTTT. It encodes CASSTAGTANEKLFF.

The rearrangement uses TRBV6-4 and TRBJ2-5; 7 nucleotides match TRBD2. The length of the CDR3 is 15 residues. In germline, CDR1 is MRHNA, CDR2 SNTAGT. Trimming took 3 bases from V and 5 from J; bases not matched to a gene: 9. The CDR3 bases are TGTGCCAGCAGTGAGAGGGGAGGGAGTTCTGAGACCCAGTACTTC. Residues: CASSERGGSSETQYF.

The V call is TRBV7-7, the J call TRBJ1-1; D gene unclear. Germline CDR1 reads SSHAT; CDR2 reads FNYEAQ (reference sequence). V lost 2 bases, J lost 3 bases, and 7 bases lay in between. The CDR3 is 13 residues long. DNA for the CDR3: TGTGCCAGCAGCTTACGGGCGGACACTGAAGCTTTCTTT. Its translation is CASSLRADTEAFF.

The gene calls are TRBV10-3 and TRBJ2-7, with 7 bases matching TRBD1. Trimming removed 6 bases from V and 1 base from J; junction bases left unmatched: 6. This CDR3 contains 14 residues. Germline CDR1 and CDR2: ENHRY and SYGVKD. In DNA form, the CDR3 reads TGTGCCATCAGACATGGGACAGAATCCTACGAGCAGTACTTC. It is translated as CAIRHGTESYEQYF.

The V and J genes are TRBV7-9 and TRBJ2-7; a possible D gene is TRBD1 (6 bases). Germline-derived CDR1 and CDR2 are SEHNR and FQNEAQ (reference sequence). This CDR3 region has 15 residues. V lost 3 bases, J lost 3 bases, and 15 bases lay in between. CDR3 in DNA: TGTGCCAGCAGCTTCAGAACTGGGGGCGACTACGAGCAGTACTTC. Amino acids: CASSFRTGGDYEQYF. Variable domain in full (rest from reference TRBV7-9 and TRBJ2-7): DTGVSQNPRHKITKRGQNVTFRCDPISEHNRLYWYRQTLGQGPEFLTYFQNEAQLEKSRLLSDRFSAERPKGSFSTLEIQRTEQGDSAMYLCASSFRTGGDYEQYFGPGTRLTVT.

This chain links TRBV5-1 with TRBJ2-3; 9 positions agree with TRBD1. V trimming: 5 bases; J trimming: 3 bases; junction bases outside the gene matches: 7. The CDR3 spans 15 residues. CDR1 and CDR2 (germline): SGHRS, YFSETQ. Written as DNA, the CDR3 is TGCGCCAGCAGTATGAAAGGGACAGGGACAGATACGCAGTATTTT. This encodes CASSMKGTGTDTQYF.

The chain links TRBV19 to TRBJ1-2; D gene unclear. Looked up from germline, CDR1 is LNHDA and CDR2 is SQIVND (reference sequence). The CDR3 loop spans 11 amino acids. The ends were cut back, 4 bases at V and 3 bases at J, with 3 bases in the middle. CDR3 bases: TGTGCCAGTAGTACCTACTATGGCTACACCTTC. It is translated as CASSTYYGYTF.

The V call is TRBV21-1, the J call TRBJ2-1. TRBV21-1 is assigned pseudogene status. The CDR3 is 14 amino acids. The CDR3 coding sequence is TGTGCCAGCAGCAAAGAGGGGGGCCCAGGGGATGAGTTCTTC. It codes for CASSKEGGPGDEFF.

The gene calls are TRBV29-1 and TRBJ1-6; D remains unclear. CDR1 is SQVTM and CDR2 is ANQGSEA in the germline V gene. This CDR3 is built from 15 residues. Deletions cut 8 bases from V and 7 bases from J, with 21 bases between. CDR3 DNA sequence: TGCAGCCCACTACCGGATTTGGGGTCAAATTCACCCCTCCACTTT. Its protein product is CSPLPDLGSNSPLHF. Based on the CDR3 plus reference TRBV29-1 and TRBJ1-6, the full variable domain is SAVISQKPSRDICQRGTSLTIQCQVDSQVTMMFWYRQQPGQSLTLIATANQGSEATYESGFVIDKFPISRPNLTFSTLTVSNMSPEDSSIYLCSPLPDLGSNSPLHFGNGTRLTVT.

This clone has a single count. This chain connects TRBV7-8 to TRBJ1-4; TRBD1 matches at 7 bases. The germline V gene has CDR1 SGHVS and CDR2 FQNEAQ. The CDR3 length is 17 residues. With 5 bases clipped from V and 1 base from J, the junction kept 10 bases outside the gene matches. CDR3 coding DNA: TGTGCCAGCAGCCGGGAAGGGGGCGCGGGAACTAATGAAAAACTGTTTTTT. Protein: CASSREGGAGTNEKLFF.

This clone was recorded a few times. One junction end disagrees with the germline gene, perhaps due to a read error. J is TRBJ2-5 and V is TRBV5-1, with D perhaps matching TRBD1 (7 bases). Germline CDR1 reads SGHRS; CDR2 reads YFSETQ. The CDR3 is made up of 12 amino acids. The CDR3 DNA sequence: TGCGCCAGCAGCCCATCGGGGGACAGTTCGAACTTC. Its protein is CASSPSGDSSNF.

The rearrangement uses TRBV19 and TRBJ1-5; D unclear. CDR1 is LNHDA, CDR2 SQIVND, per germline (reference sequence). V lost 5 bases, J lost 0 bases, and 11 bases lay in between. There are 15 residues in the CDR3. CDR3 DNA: TGTGCCAGTAGTCCCATAGCGGATAGCAATCAGCCCCAGCATTTT. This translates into CASSPIADSNQPQHF. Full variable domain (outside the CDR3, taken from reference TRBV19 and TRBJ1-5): DGGITQSPKYLFRKEGQNVTLSCEQNLNHDAMYWYRQDPGQGLRLIYYSQIVNDFQKGDIAEGYSVSREKKESFPLTVTSAQKNPTAFYLCASSPIADSNQPQHFGDGTRLSIL.